What follows describes a single T cell receptor (beta chain). Its specificity is unknown. One end of the junction fails to match germline, which may point to a read error. 5'RACE primed at constant segments yielded TCR alpha and TCR beta cDNA libraries bearing sample barcodes and UMIs. TCRdb passed the 5' RACE reads through MiXCR, listing each CDR3 protein once. The data show around 300,000 distinct CDR3 sequences, with roughly 17% seen just once and around 23% held by the top ten. The CDR3 covers 14 residues. Germline values: CDR1 SQVTM, CDR2 ANQGSEA. The data were obtained in a study of T-cell memory formation after mild COVID-19. The study's findings and limits: Mainly in CM and EM were contracting CD4+ clones; CD8+ were in EMRA. In second-wave clones peaking day 37, SARS-CoV-2 specificity remained unconfirmed. The appearance of some responding clones in pre-infection memory suggested that cross-reactive memory joined.

The source of this sequence is a man in his late teens or twenties who had mild COVID-19 (a few samples of this study predate the infection). Cell type and time point are not known. Sequencing was carried out using PBMCs or a T cell subset sorted from them (not recorded which). V gene TRBV29-1 combines with J gene TRBJ2-3, with 9 bases that match TRBD1. CDR3 region: CSVEGQGRTDTQYF. The CDR3 DNA sequence: TGCAGCGTCGAAGGACAGGGGCGGACAGATACGCAGTATTTT.